Following are 2 T cell receptor beta chains from one sample sequenced in a study of blood T cell repertoires in COVID-19. The method was immunoSEQ multiplex PCR; TCRdb's version includes in-frame clones alone and lacks a portion of them. The table has 150,000 to 200,000 clones, approximately 80% seen once. Sequencing was performed on PBMCs or T cells enriched from blood (not recorded which). The receptors here all came from a woman aged 55-69 years who had recovered from COVID-19.

The chain combines TRBV27 with TRBJ1-1; 8 nucleotides match TRBD1. The CDR3 has 16 residues. Germline lookup yields CDR1 MNHEY and CDR2 SMNVEV (reference sequence). The J segment lost 4 bases and the V segment lost 2 bases, leaving 9 bases of the junction unmatched. The CDR3 DNA is TGTGCCAGCAGTTTAGGGGTAGGACAGGGCCTCACTGAAGCTTTCTTT. Encoded protein: CASSLGVGQGLTEAFF.

The chain couples TRBV4-2 to TRBJ2-1; perhaps TRBD2 as D (6 bases). CDR1 and CDR2 from the germline V gene are LGHNA and YNFKEQ. Trimming cost V 5 bases and J 8 bases, with 16 bases left between them. The CDR3 covers 14 residues. CDR3 in amino acids: CASSYGTQKDEQFF. Written as DNA, the CDR3 is TGTGCCAGCAGCTACGGGACTCAAAAGGATGAGCAGTTCTTC.